The 22 T cell receptor beta chains in this list originate from one sample, sequenced in a study of T cell responses to AZD1222 COVID-19 vaccine. Assay: immunoSEQ multiplex PCR; the TCRdb copy retains only in-frame clones and omits some. The table shows some 170,000 clones, with over 85% occurring only once. The source was peripheral blood, collected on day 0 of AZD1222 vaccination. Source of these receptors: an adult in good health.

This clone was picked up one time. The rearrangement joins TRBV6-2 or TRBV6-3 to TRBJ2-7, with D possibly TRBD2 on 6 matching bases. CDR3 length: 13 residues. V was trimmed by 2 bases and J by 2 bases, leaving 7 bases between them. CDR1 MNHEY and CDR2 SVGEGT come from the germline V gene. The CDR3 spells CASSYAGTYEQYF. The CDR3 DNA sequence: TGTGCCAGCAGTTACGCGGGAACCTACGAGCAGTACTTC.

V is TRBV3-1 (or the pseudogene TRBV3-2) and J is TRBJ2-7; D tentatively reads TRBD1 or TRBD2 (7 bases each). The germline V gene encodes CDR1 LGHDT and CDR2 YNNKEL (reference sequence). V gave up 2 bases and J gave up 2 bases, with 16 bases separating them. The CDR3 sequence is 16 residues long. This chain's CDR3 is CASSQIRSGGAYEQYF. The CDR3, as DNA: TGTGCCAGCAGCCAAATTAGGTCAGGGGGGGCCTACGAGCAGTACTTC.

V usage is TRBV5-1 and J usage is TRBJ2-6; D uncertain. Trimming shortened V by 5 bases and J by 1 base, and 7 bases separated the two germline ends. CDR3 length: 14 amino acids. CDR1 is SGHRS, CDR2 YFSETQ, per germline. Here the CDR3 reads CASRSQSGANVLTF. The CDR3 DNA reads TGCGCCAGCAGGTCTCAATCTGGGGCCAACGTCCTGACTTTC.

This clone has just one count. V gene TRBV7-8 combines with J gene TRBJ2-1; unclear D gene. Trimming shortened V by 2 bases and J by 4 bases, and 12 bases separated the two germline ends. The CDR3 runs 15 residues. Germline CDR1 and CDR2: SGHVS and FQNEAQ. CDR3 loop: CASSLRSGVYNEQFF. DNA for the CDR3: TGTGCCAGCAGCTTAAGATCAGGTGTTTACAATGAGCAGTTCTTC.

V gene TRBV5-6 combines with J gene TRBJ1-2; TRBD1 matches at 7 bases. V shed 0 bases, J shed 4 bases, and the junction held 15 bases outside the gene matches. The germline CDR1 and CDR2 sequences are SGHDT and YYEEEE. The CDR3 is 18 residues long. In DNA, the CDR3 is TGTGCCAGCAGCTTGGCAGCCGGGACAGCAGGACCCGTCTATGGCTACACCTTC. Translating gives CASSLAAGTAGPVYGYTF.

The chain links TRBV29-1 to TRBJ2-1; 10 nucleotides match TRBD1. The trim removed 4 bases at V and 10 bases at J, leaving 10 bases unmatched. The germline V gene has CDR1 SQVTM and CDR2 ANQGSEA. This CDR3 region has 14 residues. The CDR3 DNA reads as TGCAGCGTTGGTTCGGGACAGGGGTCCATCGAGCAGTTCTTC. Protein product: CSVGSGQGSIEQFF.

The DNA of the CDR3 is TGTGCCAGCAGTGCAGCGGGGGCGAACACCGGGGAGCTGTTTTTT. The encoded protein is CASSAAGANTGELFF. The rearrangement joins TRBV6-4 to TRBJ2-2, with TRBD2 matching over 8 bases. The CDR3 has 15 residues. The trim removed 4 bases at V and 0 bases at J, leaving 1 base unmatched. CDR1 MRHNA and CDR2 SNTAGT come from the germline V gene.

The J gene is TRBJ2-7, the V gene TRBV9; 7 bases are shared with TRBD2. The CDR3 totals 15 residues. Losses at the gene ends were 4 bases for V and 2 bases for J; bases not matched to a gene: 9. Per the germline V gene, CDR1 is SGDLS and CDR2 is YYNGEE. CDR3 protein: CASSPGLEATYEQYF. Here the CDR3 DNA reads TGTGCCAGCAGCCCTGGACTAGAAGCGACCTACGAGCAGTACTTC.

In this sample, this clone turned up once. This chain joins TRBV9 and TRBJ1-1; 8 nucleotides match TRBD1. This CDR3 spans 17 amino acids. V lost 3 bases and J lost 4; bases outside the gene matches: 14. Germline V gene data show CDR1 as SGDLS and CDR2 as YYNGEE. The CDR3 DNA reads TGTGCCAGCAGCGCGGCCTTGGGGGACAGGTCCGGCACTGAAGCTTTCTTT. Translating it yields CASSAALGDRSGTEAFF. The full variable domain, rest sourced from reference TRBV9 and TRBJ1-1, is DSGVTQTPKHLITATGQRVTLRCSPRSGDLSVYWYQQSLDQGLQFLIQYYNGEERAKGNILERFSAQQFPDLHSELNLSSLELGDSALYFCASSAALGDRSGTEAFFGQGTRLTVV.

Here the CDR3 DNA reads TGTGCCAGCAGCCCGGTGGTTAACACTGAAGCTTTCTTT. It is translated as CASSPVVNTEAFF. The genes are TRBV5-6 and TRBJ1-1; D not resolved. The V end was cut by 4 bases, the J end by 2 bases, with 9 bases between. Germline V gives CDR1 SGHDT, CDR2 YYEEEE. The CDR3 totals 13 residues.

V usage is TRBV30 and J usage is TRBJ2-1, with 9 nucleotides matching TRBD2. V trimming: 5 bases; J trimming: 4 bases; junction bases outside the gene matches: 12. This CDR3 is built from 16 residues. CDR1 GTSNPN and CDR2 SVGIG come from the germline V gene (reference sequence). CDR3 in amino acids: CAWGDSGSVKYNEQFF. The CDR3 nucleotides read TGTGCCTGGGGGGATAGCGGGAGCGTAAAATACAATGAGCAGTTCTTC.

The chain combines TRBV5-6 with TRBJ1-2; TRBD1 is a possible D gene (5 bases). Deletions cut 4 bases from V and 7 bases from J, with 14 bases between. Germline CDR1 is SGHDT and CDR2 is YYEEEE. The CDR3 is 13 residues long. CDR3 protein: CASSLGTNGGYTF. The DNA of the CDR3 is TGTGCCAGCAGCCTAGGGACGAATGGTGGCTACACCTTC.

The V call is TRBV7-8, the J call TRBJ1-1, with 7 bases that match TRBD1. CDR3 length equals 15 residues. V was pared by 1 base and J by 0 bases, with 2 bases of the junction left unmatched. Germline V gives CDR1 SGHVS, CDR2 FQNEAQ. The CDR3 protein is CASSLGGTVNTEAFF. The CDR3 nucleotides read TGTGCCAGCAGCTTAGGGGGGACAGTGAACACTGAAGCTTTCTTT. Based on the CDR3 plus reference TRBV7-8 and TRBJ1-1, the full variable domain is GAGVSQSPRYKVAKRGQDVALRCDPISGHVSLFWYQQALGQGPEFLTYFQNEAQLDKSGLPSDRFFAERPEGSVSTLKIQRTQQEDSAVYLCASSLGGTVNTEAFFGQGTRLTVV.

This clone was recorded only once. This chain joins TRBV12-2 and TRBJ2-1; the table gives TRBD2 as D, unverified against the DNA. TRBV12-2 is classified as a pseudogene. The CDR3 contains 18 residues. Written as DNA, the CDR3 is TGTGCAAGTCGCCCCCGGTCCTCACTCGAACCATCCTACAATGAGCAGTTCTTC. Its translation is CASRPRSSLEPSYNEQFF.

J is TRBJ2-1 and V is TRBV2; possibly TRBD2 for D (6 bases). Trimming took off 3 bases at V and 2 bases at J, with 11 bases between the two ends. The CDR3 is made up of 15 amino acids. Per germline, CDR1 SNHLY and CDR2 FYNNEI. The DNA for the CDR3 is TGTGCCAGCAGTGAGGTAGCGGCCACCTACAATGAGCAGTTCTTC. This translates into CASSEVAATYNEQFF.

This chain connects TRBV7-9 to TRBJ2-1; 11 positions agree with TRBD2. V gave up 1 base and J gave up 6 bases; unmatched junction bases: 2. Germline V gene lookup returns CDR1 SEHNR and CDR2 FQNEAQ (reference sequence). The CDR3 has 15 amino acids. CDR3 nucleotide sequence: TGTGCCAGCAGCTTAGAAGGGACTAGCGGCAATGAGCAGTTCTTC. It yields the protein CASSLEGTSGNEQFF. The full variable domain, with the rest looked up from reference TRBV7-9 and TRBJ2-1, is DTGVSQNPRHKITKRGQNVTFRCDPISEHNRLYWYRQTLGQGPEFLTYFQNEAQLEKSRLLSDRFSAERPKGSFSTLEIQRTEQGDSAMYLCASSLEGTSGNEQFFGPGTRLTVL.

The rearrangement links TRBV27 to TRBJ2-7; 9 nucleotides line up with TRBD2. The J segment lost 2 bases and the V segment lost 4 bases, leaving 6 bases of the junction unmatched. The CDR3 length is 15 residues. The V gene's germline CDR1 is MNHEY and CDR2 SMNVEV (reference sequence). The DNA for the CDR3 is TGTGCCAGCAGTTATTTGCGGGAGGGACCCTACGAGCAGTACTTC. This codes for CASSYLREGPYEQYF.

The chain recombines TRBV6-6 with TRBJ2-1; 11 bases are shared with TRBD1. Germline assignment: CDR1 MNHNY and CDR2 SVGAGI (reference sequence). This CDR3 region has 15 residues. The junction had 6 bases not matched to a gene; V was cut back by 6 bases and J by 5 bases. CDR3 coding DNA: TGTGCCAGCAGCTCCCGGGACAGGGGGAACAATGAGCAGTTCTTC. It specifies CASSSRDRGNNEQFF.

In the case of this clone: A read error may account for a junction end that differs from germline. This sequence joins TRBV7-9 and TRBJ1-3; D perhaps matches TRBD1 (6 bases). The CDR3 contains 17 residues. CDR1 is SEHNR and CDR2 is FQNEAQ in the germline V gene (reference sequence). The CDR3 loop reads CASSLARDTNSGNTIYF. The CDR3 DNA reads TGTGCCAGCAGCCTAGCCAGGGACACAAACTCTGGAAACACCATATATTTT.

This chain uses TRBV7-2 with TRBJ1-1, with a weak D call TRBD1 (6 bases). V lost 5 bases and J 0 bases, leaving 16 bases between the germline ends. Per germline, CDR1 SGHTA and CDR2 FQGNSA. CDR3 length equals 16 residues. CDR3 region: CASSGPGHKMNTEAFF. Here the CDR3 DNA reads TGTGCCAGCAGCGGACCGGGACATAAGATGAACACTGAAGCTTTCTTT.

This clone has more than one count but fewer than ten. The V gene is TRBV9, the J gene TRBJ1-5; D ambiguous. V lost 4 bases and J lost 9, with 20 bases in between. CDR3 length equals 15 residues. CDR1 and CDR2 (germline): SGDLS, YYNGEE. Here the CDR3 DNA reads TGTGCCAGCAGCCCCGGGAACGACGGCCGTTCGCCCCAGCATTTT. As protein: CASSPGNDGRSPQHF. The complete variable domain, with remaining parts taken from reference TRBV9 and TRBJ1-5, reads DSGVTQTPKHLITATGQRVTLRCSPRSGDLSVYWYQQSLDQGLQFLIQYYNGEERAKGNILERFSAQQFPDLHSELNLSSLELGDSALYFCASSPGNDGRSPQHFGDGTRLSIL.

This clone was seen a handful of times. Other DNA sequences from this sample encode an identical CDR3 as well. The V and J genes are TRBV18 and TRBJ2-5; D uncertain. Trimming took off 2 bases at V and 5 bases at J, with 3 bases between the two ends. This CDR3 contains 11 residues. Germline CDR1 is KGHSH and CDR2 is LQKENI. In nucleotides, the CDR3 is TGTGCCAGCTCACCAGGGGAGACCCAGTACTTC. Translating it yields CASSPGETQYF.